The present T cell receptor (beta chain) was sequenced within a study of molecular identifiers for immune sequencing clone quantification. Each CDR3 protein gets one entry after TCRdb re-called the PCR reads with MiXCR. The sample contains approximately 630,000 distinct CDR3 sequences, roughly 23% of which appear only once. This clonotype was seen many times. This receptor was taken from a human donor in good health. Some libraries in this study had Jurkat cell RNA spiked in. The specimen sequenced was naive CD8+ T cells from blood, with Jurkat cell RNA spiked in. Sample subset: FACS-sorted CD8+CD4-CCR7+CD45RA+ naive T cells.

The CDR3 spells CASSAGSGEGGVCTEAFF. The CDR3 DNA sequence: TGTGCCAGCAGCGCCGGAAGCGGGGAGGGCGGCGTATGCACTGAAGCTTTCTTT. This chain connects TRBV21-1 to TRBJ1-1. TRBV21-1 is designated a pseudogene. This CDR3 has 18 amino acids.